Listed here are 7 T cell receptor beta chains from one sample, sequenced in a study of response to subunit inactivated influenza vaccine. TCRdb re-called the RT-PCR reads with MiXCR, one entry per CDR3 protein. The repertoire consists of hundreds of thousands of distinct CDR3 sequences, with around a sixth occurring once and the leading ten covering 11%. The source was PBMCs from blood, collected about 5 days after vaccination. These receptors were taken from a man aged 50-59 years who received an inactivated influenza vaccine.

This clonotype was counted at least ten times. The chain employs TRBV20-1 and TRBJ2-1; D gene ambiguous. The CDR3 loop spans 12 amino acids. Germline loops: CDR1 DFQATT, CDR2 SNEGSKA (reference sequence). The V end lost 4 bases, the J end lost 8 bases, and 12 bases lay between the germline ends. CDR3 DNA sequence: TGCAGTGCTACCAGAACCGGAGATGAGCAGTTCTTC. Translation: CSATRTGDEQFF.

This clonotype was counted only a few times. The chain is built from TRBV12-3 or TRBV12-4 and TRBJ1-1; D is possibly TRBD1 (5 bases). Trimming stripped 6 bases from V and 4 bases from J, with 12 bases between. This CDR3 comprises 13 residues. CDR3 nucleotide sequence: TGTGCCAGCAGCTTACAAAGGGGCACTGAAGCTTTCTTT. Protein sequence: CASSLQRGTEAFF.

The genes are TRBV6-6 and TRBJ1-3; D might be TRBD1 (5 bases). With 9 bases removed from V and 2 bases from J, the gap between germline ends came to 8 bases. This CDR3 is built from 12 residues. In germline, CDR1 is MNHNY, CDR2 SVGAGI (reference sequence). Written as DNA, the CDR3 is TGTGCCAGTGGGGCGACTGGAAACACCATATATTTT. Amino acids: CASGATGNTIYF.

The chain uses TRBV24-1 and TRBJ2-2; possibly TRBD2 for D (5 bases). The CDR3 runs 15 residues. Trimming took 2 bases from V and 2 from J, leaving 8 bases between them. CDR1 and CDR2 from the germline V gene are KGHDR and SFDVKD. CDR3 sequence (DNA): TGTGCCACCAGTGATTACGGGATTAACACCGGGGAGCTGTTTTTT. Residues: CATSDYGINTGELFF.

By frequency in the sample, this clonotype is medium-sized. The chain couples TRBV6-1 to TRBJ2-7; the D gene could be TRBD1 or TRBD2 (5 bases each). Per germline, CDR1 MNHNS and CDR2 SASEGT. The CDR3 has 15 residues. V lost 1 base and J 6 bases, leaving 16 bases between the germline ends. The CDR3 coding sequence is TGTGCCAGCAGTGAAGACGATGGGGGAGCGTCCGAGCAGTACTTC. Amino acid sequence: CASSEDDGGASEQYF.

The chain carries TRBV11-2 and TRBJ2-3; 7 bases agree with TRBD2. The germline CDR1 and CDR2 sequences are SGHAT and FQNNGV. The CDR3 covers 17 residues. V shed 0 bases and J 5 bases; nucleotides not matched to a gene: 11. Here the CDR3 reads CASSLEGWEGRLDTQYF. The CDR3 coding sequence is TGTGCCAGCAGCTTAGAAGGGTGGGAGGGCCGTCTAGATACGCAGTATTTT.

This clonotype turned up a few times. V gene TRBV20-1 combines with J gene TRBJ2-3; TRBD2 matches at 11 bases. Germline CDR1 reads DFQATT; CDR2 reads SNEGSKA (reference sequence). The trim removed 1 base at V and 6 bases at J, leaving 15 bases unmatched. The CDR3 has 18 residues. CDR3 residues: CSARAEASGRSAEDTQYF. The CDR3 DNA sequence: TGCAGTGCTAGAGCCGAAGCTAGCGGGAGGTCCGCCGAGGATACGCAGTATTTT.